A selection of T cell receptor beta chains follows, all from one sample in a study of Graves' ophthalmopathy and Graves' hyperthyroidism. In TCRdb, the multiplex PCR reads were re-called with MiXCR into one record per CDR3 protein. This sample has hundreds of thousands of distinct CDR3 sequences, with about 21% found just once. The sample was peripheral blood. The source of these receptors is a woman aged 18-29 years with stable Graves' hyperthyroidism. Both conserved end residues are part of each CDR3. A D gene is named only where the DNA matches it firmly. The size entry is marked missing in some rows and otherwise reads once, few, many or a size class.

- - TRBJ1-2 TRBV6-1 TGTGCCAGCAGTCTGGACGGGGATGGGGGCTACACCTTC CASSLDGDGGYTF
- many TRBJ2-5 TRBV29-1 TGCAGCGTCGTTTGGGTCGGGGAGACCCAGTACTTC CSVVWVGETQYF
TRBD1 many TRBJ2-7 TRBV9 TGTGCCAGCGGTGGGACAGGGGATGAGCAGTACTTC CASGGTGDEQYF
- many TRBJ2-7 TRBV20-1 TGCAGTGCTCGCCACTCCCAGTCTCCAAACTACGAGCAGTACTTC CSARHSQSPNYEQYF
- many TRBJ1-1 TRBV19 TGTGCCAGTAGTATAGATCTATCGGACAGACTCGAAGCTTTCTTT CASSIDLSDRLEAFF
- - TRBJ2-5 TRBV24-1 TGTGCCACCAGTGATTCGTCGATCGGAAAAGAGACCCAGTACTTC CATSDSSIGKETQYF
- - TRBJ1-6 TRBV28 TGTGCCAGCAGTAACAGACAGACGTCCCATTCACCCCTCCACTTT CASSNRQTSHSPLHF
- few TRBJ1-5 TRBV6-2/TRBV6-3 TGTGCCAGCAGTTACGGGGGGTGGTATCAGCCCCAGCATTTT CASSYGGWYQPQHF
TRBD1 - TRBJ1-5 TRBV15 TGTGCCACCAGCTTCCGGGACAGGGGGCTGGATCAGCCCCAGCATTTT CATSFRDRGLDQPQHF
TRBD1 many TRBJ2-5 TRBV28 TGTGCCAGCAGTTCGTACCACAGGGGCCAAGAGACCCAGTACTTC CASSSYHRGQETQYF
- many TRBJ2-2 TRBV6-1 TGTGCCAGCAGTCCTACGTCGGAGACCGGGGAGCTGTTTTTT CASSPTSETGELFF
TRBD1 many TRBJ1-1 TRBV28 TGTGCCAGCAGCCTCAGGGGGCTTGTCACTGAAGCTTTCTTT CASSLRGLVTEAFF
TRBD2 - TRBJ2-2 TRBV3-1 TGTGCCAGCAGCTATGGACTAGCGGGTAACACCGGGGAGCTGTTTTTT CASSYGLAGNTGELFF
- - TRBJ1-1 TRBV11-1 TGTGCCTTCGGGGCAGGAGAGGAAGCTTTCTTT CAFGAGEEAFF
- many TRBJ1-1 TRBV12-3/TRBV12-4 TGTGCCAGCAGTTTAGAGGGAGCCTACACTGAAGCTTTCTTT CASSLEGAYTEAFF
- many TRBJ2-5 TRBV3-1 TGTGCCAGCAGCCACGGGGAGACCCAGTACTTC CASSHGETQYF
- many TRBJ2-5 TRBV14 TGTGCCAGCAGCCAAGATCCTCACGACCAGGGGAGAGAGACCCAGTACTTC CASSQDPHDQGRETQYF
TRBD2 - TRBJ2-2 TRBV9 TGTGCCAGCGCCGGTCCGTTGGCGGGAGTCACCGGGGAGCTGTTTTTT CASAGPLAGVTGELFF
- - TRBJ2-2 TRBV28 TGTGCCAGCATTAATGGGGGCTCCGGGACCGGGGAGCTGTTTTTT CASINGGSGTGELFF
- many TRBJ1-3 TRBV28 TGTGCCAGCAACCCGGGAGGACTCACATTCTCTGGAAACACCATATATTTT CASNPGGLTFSGNTIYF
TRBD1 many TRBJ2-3 TRBV2 TGTGCCAGCAGCGGGACAGGGGGTAGCACAGATACGCAGTATTTT CASSGTGGSTDTQYF
TRBD1 many TRBJ2-7 TRBV20-1 TGCAGTGCTGAGCCGGGACAGGGTTTTCAGTACTTC CSAEPGQGFQYF
- many TRBJ2-7 TRBV19 TGTGCCAGTAGTGGCTACGGGACGGACTCCTACGAGCAGTACTTC CASSGYGTDSYEQYF
- many TRBJ1-1 TRBV6-9 TGTGCCTTAGGGGGTACTGAAGCTTTCTTT CALGGTEAFF
- few TRBJ1-1 TRBV12-3/TRBV12-4 TGTGCCAGCAGTTTATTACAGCCCGGCATGAACACTGAAGCTTTCTTT CASSLLQPGMNTEAFF
TRBD1 many TRBJ1-5 TRBV9 TGTGCCAGCAGCCCGGGACAGGAGAATCAGCCCCAGCATTTT CASSPGQENQPQHF
- - TRBJ2-2 TRBV5-1 TGCGCCAGCAGCTTGGAACCTGGACGGGGCGGGGAGCTGTTTTTT CASSLEPGRGGELFF
- - TRBJ2-7 TRBV30 TGTGCCTGGAGTACCGGGACTCACAGCTCCTACGAGCAGTACTTC CAWSTGTHSSYEQYF
- many TRBJ2-7 TRBV2 TGTGCCAGCAGGGCGCTGAACTACGAGCAGTACTTC CASRALNYEQYF
TRBD1 - TRBJ1-2 TRBV20-1 TGCAGTGCTGAAAGGGGGCTCGGCTACACCTTC CSAERGLGYTF
- - TRBJ2-7 TRBV2 TGTGCCAGCAGACGGGAAGCCCAAGGCTACGAGCAGTACTTC CASRREAQGYEQYF
- - TRBJ2-7 TRBV27 TGTGCCAGCAAACCGGAGGGCGGGAGCCGGGCAGGGGCAAGCTACGAGCAGTACTTC CASKPEGGSRAGASYEQYF
TRBD2 many TRBJ2-5 TRBV20-1 TGCAGTGCTAGAGATCCCCGGGTAGCGGGAGGGCCTCTTGAGACCCAGTACTTC CSARDPRVAGGPLETQYF
- few TRBJ1-5 TRBV7-8 TGTGCCAGCAGCTTTACAGCGAATCAGCCCCAGCATTTT CASSFTANQPQHF
- few TRBJ2-7 TRBV4-3 TGCGCCAGCAGCCAAGAATCGAAGGGTGTCGTGTCCTACGAGCAGTACTTC CASSQESKGVVSYEQYF
TRBD1 many TRBJ1-2 TRBV6-5 TGTGCCAGCAGTTACGACAGGGATCGTGGCTACACCTTC CASSYDRDRGYTF
- many TRBJ1-5 TRBV6-5 TGTGCCAGCAGTTACTCCGGGGGGGCGGGTCAGCCCCAGCATTTT CASSYSGGAGQPQHF
- many TRBJ1-1 TRBV15 TGTGCCACCAGCCTCCGGGTGGTTGGCACTGAAGCTTTCTTT CATSLRVVGTEAFF
TRBD1 many TRBJ2-7 TRBV19 TGTGCCAGTAGTAAACCCGTAGAACCCCGGGACAGGGGCTTTTACGAGCAGTACTTC CASSKPVEPRDRGFYEQYF
- many TRBJ1-2 TRBV6-5 TGTGCCAGCAGTTACCCTAATGACAAGGGAAGGGCCTTC CASSYPNDKGRAF
- many TRBJ1-2 TRBV11-2 TGTGCCAGCAGCTTTTCTGCAGGGAGCTATGGCTACACCTTC CASSFSAGSYGYTF
- many TRBJ1-3 TRBV30 TGTGCCTGGAGTGTCGAAGGGACAACTGGAAACACCATATATTTT CAWSVEGTTGNTIYF
- many TRBJ1-5 TRBV7-6 TGTGCCAGCAGCGCAGGGTATTATCAGCCCCAGCATTTT CASSAGYYQPQHF
- once TRBJ1-2 TRBV27 TGTGCCAGCAGTTTATCGGGACATTCAAATGGCTACACCTTC CASSLSGHSNGYTF
TRBD1 many TRBJ2-7 TRBV28 TGTGCCAGCTGCCCGGGACAGCCCTACGAGCAGTACTTC CASCPGQPYEQYF
- many TRBJ2-7 TRBV20-1 TGCAGTGCTAGCGATGAAACGAGGAGGGGACGGGAAGCCTACGAGCAGTACTTC CSASDETRRGREAYEQYF
- - TRBJ1-6 TRBV2 TGTGCCAGCAGCGACAGCGCCCTCCACTTT CASSDSALHF
- many TRBJ1-2 TRBV2 TGTGCCAGCAGTGACCAGGCCGAGCCCATTTATGGCTACACCTTC CASSDQAEPIYGYTF
- many TRBJ2-4 TRBV12-3/TRBV12-4 TGTGCCAGCAGCTTAGATCGGAACATTAAGTACTTC CASSLDRNIKYF
TRBD1 - TRBJ1-1 TRBV28 TGTGCCAGCAGTATGACAGGGGGCGCTGAAGCTTTCTTT CASSMTGGAEAFF
TRBD1 many TRBJ1-5 TRBV7-2 TGTGCCAGCAGGCTCGGGACAGCGAATCAGCCCCAGCATTTT CASRLGTANQPQHF
- many TRBJ1-3 TRBV6-1 TGTGCCAGCAGTGAAGACAGCGGCAGGAGACTTGGAAACACCATATATTTT CASSEDSGRRLGNTIYF
- - TRBJ1-1 TRBV5-8 TGTGCCACCCTGCCATTTCGTTTCGCTGAAGCTTTCTTT CATLPFRFAEAFF
TRBD1 few TRBJ1-1 TRBV28 TGTGCCAGCAGCATGGGACAGGGGTGGCAGGTTACTGAAGCTTTCTTT CASSMGQGWQVTEAFF
TRBD1 - TRBJ1-1 TRBV12-3/TRBV12-4 TGTGCCAGCACCTGGACAGGGCAGACTGAAGCTTTCTTT CASTWTGQTEAFF
TRBD1 many TRBJ2-7 TRBV27 TGTGCCAGCAGAATATCCCTGACAGGGGGTTACGAGCAGTACTTC CASRISLTGGYEQYF
TRBD1 - TRBJ2-2 TRBV11-1 TGTGCCAGCAGCTTCGGACAGGGGCTGGCGGCCGGGGAGCTGTTTTTT CASSFGQGLAAGELFF
- few TRBJ1-1 TRBV9 TGTGCCAGCAGCGCCGGGACTTCGAACACTGAAGCTTTCTTT CASSAGTSNTEAFF
- - TRBJ1-5 TRBV24-1 TGTGCCACCCTTGAAGGTTACAACAAGGGGTGGTATCAGCCCCAGCATTTT CATLEGYNKGWYQPQHF